Presented here are 3 T cell receptor beta chains from one specimen sequenced in a study of siplizumab effects on memory and regulatory T cells. Sequenced by immunoSEQ multiplex PCR; TCRdb stores in-frame clones only, minus some. The top ten hold approximately 1.4% of the sample, which has 75,000 to 100,000 clones, 90% to 95% seen once. Sequenced sample: non-Treg CD4+ T cells sorted from blood. These receptors originate from a human donor in good health.

The chain couples TRBV25-1 to TRBJ1-1; D is unresolved. V was trimmed by 1 base and J by 7 bases, leaving 10 bases between them. The CDR3 extends over 13 amino acids. Germline CDR1 and CDR2: MGHDK and SYGVNS. CDR3 DNA sequence: TGTGCCAGCAGTGAATGGGCGAGTCATGAAGCTTTCTTT. It translates to CASSEWASHEAFF.

The chain combines TRBV18 with TRBJ2-7, with a tentative D call TRBD1 (6 bases). Germline V lookup: CDR1 KGHSH, CDR2 LQKENI. Trimming took 2 bases from V and 6 from J, leaving 20 bases between them. The CDR3 spans 16 residues. The CDR3 region is CASSPDNRLGAGEQYF. CDR3 DNA sequence: TGTGCCAGCTCACCAGATAACAGGCTGGGGGCGGGCGAGCAGTACTTC.

The chain couples TRBV7-2 to TRBJ2-5; D is perhaps TRBD1 (6 bases). Germline values: CDR1 SGHTA, CDR2 FQGNSA. The CDR3 contains 14 residues. The V gene lost 5 bases and the J gene lost 5 bases, with 15 bases spanning the gap. Written as DNA, the CDR3 is TGTGCCAGCAGCCCGACAGGCATTTGGGAGACCCAGTACTTC. Translation gives CASSPTGIWETQYF.